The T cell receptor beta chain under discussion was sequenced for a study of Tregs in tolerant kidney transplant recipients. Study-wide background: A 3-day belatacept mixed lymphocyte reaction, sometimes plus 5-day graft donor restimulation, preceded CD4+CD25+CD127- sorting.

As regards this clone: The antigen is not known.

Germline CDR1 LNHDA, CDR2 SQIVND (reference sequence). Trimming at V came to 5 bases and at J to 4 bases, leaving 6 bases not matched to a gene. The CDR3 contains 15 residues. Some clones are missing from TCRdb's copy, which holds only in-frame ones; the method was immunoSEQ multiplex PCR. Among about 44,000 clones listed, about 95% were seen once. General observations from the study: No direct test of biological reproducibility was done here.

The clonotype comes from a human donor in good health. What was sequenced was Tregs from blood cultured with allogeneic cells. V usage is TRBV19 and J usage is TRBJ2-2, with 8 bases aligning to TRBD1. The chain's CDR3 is CASSLTGGGTGELFF. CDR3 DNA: TGTGCCAGTAGTCTCACAGGGGGAGGCACCGGGGAGCTGTTTTTT.